The 20 T cell receptor beta chains below all came from one sample that was sequenced in a study of blood T cell repertoires in COVID-19. Here immunoSEQ multiplex PCR was the method, and the copy in TCRdb shows in-frame clones only, minus some. Of roughly 68,000 clones in the sample, over 75% are singletons; the top ten hold approximately 31%. The sample consisted of peripheral blood. These receptors came from a man aged 45-65 years with acute or convalescent COVID-19.

V usage is TRBV5-6 and J usage is TRBJ2-1; 8 bases match TRBD2. The ends lost 0 bases at V and 10 bases at J; junction bases unmatched: 12. Germline CDR1 is SGHDT and CDR2 is YYEEEE. The CDR3 is 16 amino acids. The chain's CDR3 is CASSLGLAGLAREQFF. DNA for the CDR3: TGTGCCAGCAGCTTGGGTTTAGCGGGGCTCGCTCGCGAGCAGTTCTTC. Full variable domain (rest looked up from reference TRBV5-6 and TRBJ2-1): DAGVTQSPTHLIKTRGQQVTLRCSPKSGHDTVSWYQQALGQGPQFIFQYYEEEERQRGNFPDRFSGHQFPNYSSELNVNALLLGDSALYLCASSLGLAGLAREQFFGPGTRLTVL.

The chain has TRBV6-4 and TRBJ1-6; 10 bases map to TRBD1. Germline V lookup: CDR1 MRHNA, CDR2 SNTAGT. The CDR3 covers 15 residues. J lost 6 bases, V lost 8 bases, and 7 bases had no gene match. The CDR3 region is CASYRQGAFNSPLHF. CDR3 nucleotides: TGTGCCAGCTACAGACAGGGGGCCTTTAATTCACCCCTCCACTTT.

The rearrangement links TRBV5-6 to TRBJ1-2; perhaps TRBD1 as D (5 bases). Trimming took 5 bases from V and 4 from J, leaving 18 bases between them. The germline CDR1 and CDR2 sequences are SGHDT and YYEEEE. The CDR3 extends over 15 amino acids. As DNA, the CDR3 is TGTGCCAGCAGGTCGGAGACAGCGCTTTTCTATGGCTACACCTTC. This gives the protein CASRSETALFYGYTF.

This chain links TRBV21-1 with TRBJ2-1; TRBD1, the table's D call, lacks a check against the DNA. TRBV21-1 is reported as a pseudogene. The CDR3 is 15 amino acids. Here the CDR3 DNA reads TGTGCCAGCAGCAAGTCAGGGGGCCGTTACAATGAGCAGTTCTTC. Its protein is CASSKSGGRYNEQFF.

This rearrangement joins TRBV12-2 to TRBJ2-1; the table assigns TRBD1, which was not confirmed against the DNA. TRBV12-2 corresponds to a pseudogene. CDR3 size: 16 residues. CDR3 residues: CASRYMTGGFYNEQFF. The CDR3 coding sequence is TGTGCAAGTCGCTACATGACAGGGGGGTTCTACAATGAGCAGTTCTTC.

The J gene is TRBJ1-1, the V gene TRBV28; 8 bases are shared with TRBD1. There are 13 residues in the CDR3. CDR1 and CDR2 from the germline V gene are MDHEN and SYDVKM. Trimming took 6 bases from V and 7 from J; bases not matched to a gene: 7. The CDR3 is CASRTGVDSEAFF. CDR3 nucleotide sequence: TGTGCCAGCAGGACAGGGGTTGACAGTGAAGCTTTCTTT. Using reference TRBV28 and TRBJ1-1 for the parts outside the CDR3, the full variable domain is DVKVTQSSRYLVKRTGEKVFLECVQDMDHENMFWYRQDPGLGLRLIYFSYDVKMKEKGDIPEGYSVSREKKERFSLILESASTNQTSMYLCASRTGVDSEAFFGQGTRLTVV.

This sequence joins TRBV15 and TRBJ1-4; TRBD1 agrees at 8 bases. The ends lost 0 bases at V and 5 bases at J; junction bases unmatched: 5. The CDR3 runs 16 residues. The germline V gene encodes CDR1 LNHNV and CDR2 YYDKDF (reference sequence). In nucleotides, the CDR3 is TGTGCCACCAGCAGAGATCCGACAGGGGTAAATGAAAAACTGTTTTTT. Translation: CATSRDPTGVNEKLFF.

The rearrangement joins TRBV29-1 to TRBJ2-4, with D unclear. The CDR3 sequence is 11 residues long. Germline loops: CDR1 SQVTM, CDR2 ANQGSEA. V was pared by 3 bases and J by 7 bases, with 7 bases between. The CDR3 region is CSVDLQNIQYF. CDR3 sequence (DNA): TGCAGCGTTGACCTTCAGAACATTCAGTACTTC. The whole variable domain, remainder taken from reference TRBV29-1 and TRBJ2-4, is SAVISQKPSRDICQRGTSLTIQCQVDSQVTMMFWYRQQPGQSLTLIATANQGSEATYESGFVIDKFPISRPNLTFSTLTVSNMSPEDSSIYLCSVDLQNIQYFGAGTRLSVL.

The chain carries TRBV30 and TRBJ1-2; 7 bases are a match to TRBD1. Germline values: CDR1 GTSNPN, CDR2 SVGIG (reference sequence). The CDR3 has 14 residues. J gave up 8 bases and V 5 bases, and 14 bases lay outside the gene matches. In DNA, the CDR3 is TGTGCCTGGCGGGGACAGCAGACCTCCTGGGGCTACACCTTC. It specifies CAWRGQQTSWGYTF.

The rearrangement links TRBV2 to TRBJ2-5; TRBD1 might be the D (5 bases). Germline values: CDR1 SNHLY, CDR2 FYNNEI. This CDR3 is 13 amino acids long. V was pared by 7 bases and J by 0 bases, with 9 bases between. CDR3 region: CASIRGNQETQYF. The CDR3 bases are TGTGCCAGCATTAGGGGAAACCAAGAGACCCAGTACTTC.

This clone came up once. This chain links TRBV27 with TRBJ1-6; possibly TRBD1 for D (5 bases). From germline, CDR1 is MNHEY and CDR2 SMNVEV (reference sequence). V was shortened by 3 bases and J by 1 base, with 10 bases between the two germline ends. The CDR3 is made up of 16 amino acids. CDR3 in DNA: TGTGCCAGCAGTTTCCGGACAACATCCTATAATTCACCCCTCCACTTT. Its translation is CASSFRTTSYNSPLHF.

The chain employs TRBV27 and TRBJ2-7; 7 nucleotides align to TRBD1. The CDR3 loop spans 16 amino acids. Germline CDR1 MNHEY, CDR2 SMNVEV (reference sequence). Unmatched junction bases numbered 10, after V lost 0 bases and J lost 5 bases. CDR3 sequence reads: CASSLSLATGYDEQYF. CDR3 nucleotides: TGTGCCAGCAGTTTATCCCTCGCGACAGGGTACGACGAGCAGTACTTC.

V and J are TRBV19 and TRBJ2-6; 9 nucleotides agree with TRBD1. V lost 7 bases to trimming and J lost 2 bases; unmatched junction nucleotides: 9. Germline assignment: CDR1 LNHDA and CDR2 SQIVND (reference sequence). The CDR3 is 17 residues long. CDR3 nucleotides: TGTGCCAGTACCGACGGACAGGGGTTCGCTGGGGCCAACGTCCTGACTTTC. Translating gives CASTDGQGFAGANVLTF.

This clone was counted a single time. V is TRBV5-1 and J is TRBJ1-1; possible D gene TRBD1, 5 bases. The CDR3 loop spans 16 amino acids. V was pared by 0 bases and J by 1 base, with 13 bases between. Germline-derived CDR1 and CDR2 are SGHRS and YFSETQ. The CDR3 spells CASSLDGGGGNTEAFF. CDR3 DNA: TGCGCCAGCAGCTTGGACGGGGGTGGTGGGAACACTGAAGCTTTCTTT.

The genes are TRBV4-2 and TRBJ1-5; weak D call: TRBD1 (6 bases). Germline CDR1 is LGHNA and CDR2 is YNFKEQ. This CDR3 has 14 amino acids. V was pared by 1 base and J by 4 bases, with 8 bases between. The CDR3 region has the DNA TGTGCCAGCAGCCAAGGGACAGTTAATCAGCCCCAGCATTTT. It codes for CASSQGTVNQPQHF.

The V and J genes are TRBV5-5 and TRBJ2-7; D perhaps matches TRBD1 (6 bases). Germline V lookup: CDR1 SGHKS, CDR2 YYEKEE (reference sequence). CDR3 length equals 15 residues. Trimming left V 2 bases short and J 0 bases short, with 12 bases between. As DNA, the CDR3 is TGTGCCAGCAGCTTTCTCCAGGGGAGCTCCTACGAGCAGTACTTC. It specifies CASSFLQGSSYEQYF.

This chain joins TRBV18 and TRBJ2-1, with 7 bases fitting TRBD1. This CDR3 is 17 amino acids long. V was pared by 3 bases and J by 4 bases, with 12 bases of the junction left unmatched. The germline CDR1 and CDR2 sequences are KGHSH and LQKENI. The DNA of the CDR3 is TGTGCCAGCTCACCCGGGACAGTTTCCACCTTTTACAATGAGCAGTTCTTC. Protein sequence: CASSPGTVSTFYNEQFF.

The chain joins TRBV5-1 to TRBJ2-5, with 15 bases lining up with TRBD2. CDR3 size: 15 residues. V was pared by 3 bases and J by 4 bases, with 1 base of the junction left unmatched. Germline V gene lookup returns CDR1 SGHRS and CDR2 YFSETQ. The CDR3 loop reads CASSWTSGGGETQYF. Written as DNA, the CDR3 is TGCGCCAGCAGCTGGACTAGCGGGGGGGGAGAGACCCAGTACTTC.

This chain joins TRBV5-5 and TRBJ2-1, with a tentative D call TRBD2 (7 bases). With 3 bases removed from V and 2 bases from J, the gap between germline ends came to 12 bases. Germline loops: CDR1 SGHKS, CDR2 YYEKEE (reference sequence). This CDR3 is 15 amino acids long. The DNA of the CDR3 is TGTGCCAGCAGCTGGGGCGGGGGCGCCTACAATGAGCAGTTCTTC. Translating gives CASSWGGGAYNEQFF.

In this sample, this clone turned up a few times. The V and J genes are TRBV9 and TRBJ1-5; TRBD1 matches at 8 bases. The CDR3 sequence is 15 residues long. From germline, CDR1 is SGDLS and CDR2 YYNGEE. Losses at the gene ends were 0 bases for V and 5 bases for J; bases not matched to a gene: 4. In DNA form, the CDR3 reads TGTGCCAGCAGCGTAGATGGCAGGGGGCATCAGCCCCAGCATTTT. It translates to CASSVDGRGHQPQHF.